These 3 T cell receptor beta chains originate from one sample sequenced in a study of cytomegalovirus exposure and HLA in healthy donors. PCR was performed using 60 Vbeta and 13 Jbeta primers. TCRdb's table, derived via immunoSEQ multiplex PCR, lists solely in-frame clones and lacks some. The profile shows approximately 100,000 clones, around 75% of them singletons. The sequenced sample was PBMCs. Receptor source: a young woman in good health and CMV-seropositive.

The chain carries TRBV28 and TRBJ2-5, with TRBD1 matching over 9 bases. CDR1 is MDHEN and CDR2 is SYDVKM in the germline V gene. The length of the CDR3 is 15 residues. The junction had 12 bases not matched to a gene; V was cut back by 8 bases and J by 5 bases. The CDR3 sequence: CASSFGTGGWETQYF. The CDR3 DNA is TGTGCCAGCTCCTTCGGTACAGGGGGCTGGGAGACCCAGTACTTC.

The V gene is TRBV18, the J gene TRBJ2-7, with unresolved D. V was clipped by 5 bases and J by 0 bases, with 5 bases between them. The CDR3 has 12 residues. The germline V gene has CDR1 KGHSH and CDR2 LQKENI. CDR3 residues: CASSSSSYEQYF. In DNA form, the CDR3 reads TGTGCCAGCTCATCCAGCTCCTACGAGCAGTACTTC.

The sample holds a few counts of this clone. The chain joins TRBV30 to TRBJ1-1; TRBD1 might be the D (5 bases). V lost 5 bases and J 1 base, leaving 14 bases between the germline ends. The CDR3 consists of 14 residues. Germline-derived CDR1 and CDR2 are GTSNPN and SVGIG (reference sequence). CDR3 DNA sequence: TGTGCCTGGTGTCCGGGACTCCAGAACACTGAAGCTTTCTTT. Translating gives CAWCPGLQNTEAFF.